This T cell receptor beta chain is drawn from a study of blood T cell repertoires in COVID-19. On the study more broadly: COVID-19 samples collected from the United States, Italy and Spain covered acute and convalescent phases. Sample material is recorded as cDNA or gDNA derived from T cells, B-cell-depleted T cells, or PBMCs.

V was cut by 5 bases and J by 3 bases, with 11 bases left in between. This CDR3 comprises 13 residues. In the original workflow: Amplification with reference gene primers provided the estimates of nucleated cell counts. Data came from immunoSEQ multiplex PCR; TCRdb stores just in-frame clones and leaves some out. From that table come the V and J calls and clone size; the DNA was used to work out D and trimming. The sample consists of approximately 52,000 clones, roughly nine tenths of them appearing once. This sequence was found in a man between 60 and 75 years old with active COVID-19. The sequenced sample consisted of peripheral blood. The gene calls are TRBV12-3 or TRBV12-4 and TRBJ2-7; D may be TRBD1 (5 bases). In nucleotides, the CDR3 is TGTGCCAGCAGTGGCCACAGGATCTACGAGCAGTACTTC. The encoded protein is CASSGHRIYEQYF.